The rows below give T cell receptor beta chains drawn from one sample of a study of radiation and T cells in renal cell carcinoma. Generated by immunoSEQ multiplex PCR, the TCRdb table keeps only in-frame clones and is missing some. The sample shows around 180,000 clones, 88% of them seen only once. The input for sequencing was blood, taken from a patient whose treatment included radiotherapy and nephrectomy. These receptors were taken from a woman aged 50 to 65 with renal cell carcinoma. CDR3s leave out the opening cysteine and the closing phenylalanine or tryptophan. Each record gives: V gene, clone size, CDR3 protein. Part of the rows lack a size; the others show once, few, many or a class for expanded clones.

V gene: TRBV9
clone size: -
CDR3 protein: ASSVGTSNQPQH

V gene: TRBV30
clone size: -
CDR3 protein: AWGRVAYEQY

V gene: TRBV18
clone size: few
CDR3 protein: ASSPGQGAREKLF

V gene: TRBV6-5
clone size: -
CDR3 protein: ASSYSGTGNQPQH

V gene: TRBV5-4
clone size: -
CDR3 protein: ASSLRGSREQY

V gene: TRBV5-1
clone size: once
CDR3 protein: ASSLWQGDLATQY

V gene: TRBV29-1
clone size: -
CDR3 protein: SVVPLYNEQF

V gene: TRBV11-2
clone size: -
CDR3 protein: ASSLGPISGNTIY

V gene: TRBV2
clone size: -
CDR3 protein: ASSEISHREYIQY

V gene: TRBV2
clone size: few
CDR3 protein: ASRALNQPQH

V gene: TRBV5-1
clone size: -
CDR3 protein: ASSLGGTGETQY

V gene: TRBV6-6
clone size: -
CDR3 protein: ASKDRDVINQPQH

V gene: TRBV4-1
clone size: -
CDR3 protein: ASSHPGNQPQH

V gene: TRBV5-1
clone size: -
CDR3 protein: ASSRDVNSPLH

V gene: TRBV5-6
clone size: -
CDR3 protein: ASSWTGTGYT

V gene: TRBV6-5
clone size: once
CDR3 protein: ASSYGGAGQPQH

V gene: TRBV9
clone size: -
CDR3 protein: ASSEQDRRRELF

V gene: TRBV7-9
clone size: -
CDR3 protein: ASSLVEMGSGQPQH

V gene: TRBV11-2
clone size: -
CDR3 protein: ASSLVGLFGYT

V gene: TRBV7-2
clone size: -
CDR3 protein: ASSPRTSGGLYNEQF

V gene: TRBV7-6
clone size: once
CDR3 protein: ASSTQTGGEQY

V gene: TRBV6-5
clone size: -
CDR3 protein: ASRGGRANEKLF

V gene: TRBV19
clone size: -
CDR3 protein: ASSKTGPYTEAF

V gene: TRBV6-5
clone size: -
CDR3 protein: ASSLKGTYEQY

V gene: TRBV13
clone size: -
CDR3 protein: ASSGTGSSGNTIY

V gene: TRBV2
clone size: few
CDR3 protein: ASTLGGQARIDEQY

V gene: TRBV18
clone size: -
CDR3 protein: ASSLAGQQAF

V gene: TRBV5-5
clone size: -
CDR3 protein: ASSFGQGNNQPQH

V gene: TRBV6-5
clone size: -
CDR3 protein: ASSYSRTSGDHEQY

V gene: TRBV25-1
clone size: -
CDR3 protein: ASSELAANEKLF

V gene: TRBV6-5
clone size: -
CDR3 protein: ASSYRTSGGLYEQY

V gene: TRBV7-6
clone size: -
CDR3 protein: ASSRGQDPYEQY

V gene: TRBV12-5
clone size: -
CDR3 protein: ASGIDAPTGELF

V gene: TRBV5-4
clone size: -
CDR3 protein: ASSSGQDTGELF

V gene: TRBV18
clone size: -
CDR3 protein: ASSPTGLRNEQF

V gene: TRBV29-1
clone size: -
CDR3 protein: SVEQATNEKLF

V gene: TRBV7-9
clone size: -
CDR3 protein: ASSAMTDTQY

V gene: TRBV4-2
clone size: -
CDR3 protein: ASSQEMRNYGYT

V gene: TRBV27
clone size: -
CDR3 protein: ASSMWGGSTYEQY